The text below deals with one T cell receptor (beta chain). This sample is part of a study of Tregs in tolerant kidney transplant recipients. The length of the CDR3 is 13 residues. The J segment lost 5 bases and the V segment lost 3 bases, leaving 4 bases of the junction unmatched. Germline CDR1 is SGDLS and CDR2 is YYNGEE. The table came from immunoSEQ multiplex PCR; TCRdb's copy has only in-frame clones and leaves some out. The sample consists of approximately 82,000 clones, roughly 93% of them appearing once. Mixed chimerism was transient after nonmyeloablative marrow transplants from related graft donors.

This sequence was found in a human patient who received a combined kidney and bone marrow transplant. Some of these T cells may belong to the graft donor. This chain connects TRBV9 to TRBJ1-2; 7 bases agree with TRBD1. This specimen was CD4+ T cells from blood (PBMCs), taken 12 months after the transplant. This CDR3 reads CASSAGTAYGYTF. For the CDR3, the DNA is TGTGCCAGCAGCGCAGGGACAGCGTATGGCTACACCTTC.